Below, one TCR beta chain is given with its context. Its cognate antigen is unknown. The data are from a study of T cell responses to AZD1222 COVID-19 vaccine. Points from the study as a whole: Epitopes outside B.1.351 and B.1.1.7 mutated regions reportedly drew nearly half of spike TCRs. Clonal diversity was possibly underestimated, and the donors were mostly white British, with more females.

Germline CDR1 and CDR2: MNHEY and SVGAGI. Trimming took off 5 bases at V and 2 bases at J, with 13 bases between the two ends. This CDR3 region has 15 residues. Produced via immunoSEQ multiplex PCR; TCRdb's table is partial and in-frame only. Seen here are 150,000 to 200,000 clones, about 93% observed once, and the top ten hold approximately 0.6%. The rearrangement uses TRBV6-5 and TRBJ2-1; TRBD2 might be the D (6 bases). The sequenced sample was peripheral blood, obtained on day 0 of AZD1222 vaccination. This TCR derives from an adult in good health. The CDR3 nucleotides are TGTGCCAGCAGTCTCGGGACTGCAACCTACAATGAGCAGTTCTTC. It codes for CASSLGTATYNEQFF.